The 21 T cell receptor beta chains below all came from one sample that was sequenced in a study of beta chain features in type 1 diabetes. All of the isolated RNA was reverse transcribed, so expressed TCRB transcripts were sequenced. Some clones are missing from TCRdb's copy, which holds only in-frame ones; the method was immunoSEQ multiplex PCR. The sample comprises around 250,000 clones, around 25% of which are singletons, and roughly 0.011% rests with the top ten. General observations from the study: TCRB CDR3s were moderately but significantly shorter in Type 1 diabetes patients in all four CD4+ subsets.

Their antigen targets remain unknown. Sequenced sample: naive CD4+ T cells from blood. All receptors come from a woman in her 30s with type 1 diabetes.

The gene calls are TRBV11-2 and TRBJ2-5; weak D call: TRBD2 (6 bases). V lost 2 bases and J lost 2, with 15 bases in between. Germline V gene lookup returns CDR1 SGHAT and CDR2 FQNNGV. CDR3 length: 16 residues. CDR3 in amino acids: CASSLFGGSDQETQYF. The CDR3 DNA is TGTGCCAGCAGCTTATTTGGAGGGTCGGATCAAGAGACCCAGTACTTC.

This rearrangement joins TRBV4-2 to TRBJ2-5; D perhaps matches TRBD2 (6 bases). Trimming shortened V by 3 bases and J by 5 bases, and 19 bases separated the two germline ends. CDR3 length equals 16 residues. CDR1 and CDR2 (germline): LGHNA, YNFKEQ. The CDR3 region is CASSHATGLQFETQYF. The CDR3 DNA reads as TGTGCCAGCAGCCACGCTACGGGACTGCAGTTTGAGACCCAGTACTTC.

The table lists this clone with a few counts. The CDR3 loop is CASSETLATYEQYF. CDR3 DNA: TGTGCCAGCAGTGAAACCCTAGCGACCTACGAGCAGTACTTC. The V and J genes are TRBV6-1 and TRBJ2-7; possibly TRBD2 for D (6 bases). The CDR3 extends over 14 amino acids. The V gene's germline CDR1 is MNHNS and CDR2 SASEGT. V lost 2 bases and J lost 2, with 10 bases in between.

The rearrangement uses TRBV6-5 and TRBJ2-7; D possibly corresponds to TRBD1 (7 bases). The V gene's germline CDR1 is MNHEY and CDR2 SVGAGI. Trimming left V 6 bases short and J 6 bases short, with 15 bases between. The CDR3 has 13 amino acids. CDR3 DNA sequence: TGTGCCAGCAGGAACCCTCAGGGGGGCGAGCAGTACTTC. Protein sequence: CASRNPQGGEQYF.

The rearrangement uses TRBV7-8 and TRBJ1-1; TRBD1 is a possible D gene (6 bases). The CDR3 is 13 residues long. The V and J ends lost 6 bases and 3 bases respectively, with 11 bases between them. Germline V gene lookup returns CDR1 SGHVS and CDR2 FQNEAQ. The CDR3 spells CASRPGQYTEAFF. In DNA form, the CDR3 reads TGTGCCAGCAGGCCAGGACAGTACACTGAAGCTTTCTTT.

This chain links TRBV19 with TRBJ2-7; TRBD1 might be the D (5 bases). This CDR3 is 14 amino acids long. Germline CDR1 is LNHDA and CDR2 is SQIVND (reference sequence). Trimming removed 3 bases at V and 7 bases at J, with 16 bases between. The CDR3 DNA reads TGTGCCAGTAGTATGAGACAGTCCTCTAATGAGCAGTACTTC. Amino acids: CASSMRQSSNEQYF.

The chain has TRBV9 and TRBJ2-2; TRBD2 might be the D (5 bases). The CDR3 loop spans 16 amino acids. The germline V gene has CDR1 SGDLS and CDR2 YYNGEE. The V and J ends lost 2 bases and 4 bases respectively, with 15 bases between them. The CDR3 spells CASSVPPPAGTGELFF. CDR3 coding DNA: TGTGCCAGCAGCGTCCCACCTCCGGCGGGCACCGGGGAGCTGTTTTTT.

The chain recombines TRBV5-1 with TRBJ2-7; 11 bases map to TRBD2. The V gene's germline CDR1 is SGHRS and CDR2 YFSETQ. The length of the CDR3 is 14 residues. Trimming took 4 bases from V and 4 from J; bases not matched to a gene: 4. CDR3 bases: TGCGCCAGCAGCACCTTAGCGGGAGGGTACGAGCAGTACTTC. This sequence encodes CASSTLAGGYEQYF.

The chain employs TRBV7-3 and TRBJ2-7, with 11 bases lining up with TRBD2. Germline-derived CDR1 and CDR2 are SGHTA and FQGTGA. This CDR3 has 15 amino acids. With 3 bases clipped from V and 0 bases from J, the junction kept 1 base outside the gene matches. DNA for the CDR3: TGTGCCAGCAGCTTTCTAGCGGGAGGCTCCTACGAGCAGTACTTC. As protein: CASSFLAGGSYEQYF.

J is TRBJ2-5 and V is TRBV18, with 9 bases matching TRBD1. Germline CDR1 reads KGHSH; CDR2 reads LQKENI. With 6 bases clipped from V and 3 bases from J, the junction kept 8 bases outside the gene matches. The CDR3 sequence is 15 residues long. CDR3 sequence reads: CASSRGQGNEETQYF. The CDR3 DNA sequence: TGTGCCAGCTCCCGGGGACAGGGTAATGAAGAGACCCAGTACTTC.

The V call is TRBV18, the J call TRBJ2-4; no reliable D call. Germline-derived CDR1 and CDR2 are KGHSH and LQKENI. V was clipped by 6 bases and J by 8 bases, with 17 bases between them. There are 14 residues in the CDR3. CDR3 sequence (DNA): TGTGCCAGCTCCTCAGTGGCAAATTCTGACATTCAGTACTTC. As protein: CASSSVANSDIQYF. The full variable domain, with the rest looked up from reference TRBV18 and TRBJ2-4, is NAGVMQNPRHLVRRRGQEARLRCSPMKGHSHVYWYRQLPEEGLKFMVYLQKENIIDESGMPKERFSAEFPKEGPSILRIQQVVRGDSAAYFCASSSVANSDIQYFGAGTRLSVL.

In this sample, this clone turned up a few times. The rearrangement links TRBV29-1 to TRBJ2-7; D not certain. Trimming cost V 4 bases and J 0 bases, with 13 bases left between them. CDR1 is SQVTM, CDR2 ANQGSEA, per germline. CDR3 length equals 14 residues. The CDR3 here is CSVGARSFSYEQYF. The CDR3 DNA reads TGCAGCGTTGGGGCCAGGTCGTTCTCCTACGAGCAGTACTTC.

The J gene is TRBJ1-2, the V gene TRBV5-1, with TRBD1 matching over 10 bases. V was clipped by 4 bases and J by 6 bases; unmatched bases: 6. The CDR3 is 14 residues long. Germline assignment: CDR1 SGHRS and CDR2 YFSETQ. The chain's CDR3 is CASSGDRGRDGYTF. In DNA, the CDR3 is TGCGCCAGCAGCGGAGACAGGGGGCGAGATGGCTACACCTTC.

This clone was recorded a few times. V gene TRBV7-9 combines with J gene TRBJ2-7; no clear D. The V end lost 4 bases, the J end lost 3 bases, and 7 bases lay between the germline ends. The CDR3 runs to 12 residues. CDR1 is SEHNR and CDR2 is FQNEAQ in the germline V gene (reference sequence). CDR3 sequence: CASSSRSYEQYF. In DNA form, the CDR3 reads TGTGCCAGCAGCTCAAGGAGCTACGAGCAGTACTTC.

V gene TRBV15 combines with J gene TRBJ2-5; 9 bases fit TRBD1. CDR3 length: 16 amino acids. The J segment lost 5 bases and the V segment lost 0 bases, leaving 7 bases of the junction unmatched. Germline CDR1 is LNHNV and CDR2 is YYDKDF (reference sequence). This CDR3 is CATSREVGTGTETQYF. CDR3 in DNA: TGTGCCACCAGCAGAGAGGTCGGGACAGGGACCGAGACCCAGTACTTC.

The chain employs TRBV6-9 and TRBJ1-5, with D possibly TRBD1 on 6 matching bases. Trimming cost V 4 bases and J 7 bases, with 11 bases left between them. CDR1 and CDR2 from the germline V gene are MNHGY and SVAAGI. This CDR3 is built from 13 residues. DNA of the CDR3: TGTGCCAGCAGTTTGAGGGGGAGCCAGCCCCAGCATTTT. This gives the protein CASSLRGSQPQHF.

This clone was observed a few times. This rearrangement joins TRBV12-5 to TRBJ2-3; D may be TRBD1 (5 bases). This CDR3 comprises 12 residues. Trimming pared 11 bases from V and 1 base from J, leaving 10 bases between. Germline values: CDR1 LGHNT, CDR2 FRNRAP. The chain's CDR3 is CASTEGTDTQYF. DNA for the CDR3: TGTGCTTCGACAGAGGGCACAGATACGCAGTATTTT.

The chain joins TRBV9 to TRBJ2-5; 10 bases are a match to TRBD1. Per germline, CDR1 SGDLS and CDR2 YYNGEE. The CDR3 loop spans 18 amino acids. V gave up 0 bases and J gave up 5 bases; unmatched junction bases: 13. This chain's CDR3 is CASSVAGQGPPGQETQYF. In nucleotides, the CDR3 is TGTGCCAGCAGCGTAGCGGGACAGGGGCCGCCCGGACAGGAGACCCAGTACTTC.

The CDR3 DNA follows: TGTGCCAGCAGCTCCAGCAGGGGGGCCAAAAACATTCAGTACTTC. It encodes CASSSSRGAKNIQYF. The chain is built from TRBV7-2 and TRBJ2-4, with 7 bases aligning to TRBD1. Germline values: CDR1 SGHTA, CDR2 FQGNSA. The CDR3 contains 15 residues. Unmatched junction bases numbered 4, after V lost 4 bases and J lost 1 base. The full variable domain, its missing parts supplied by reference TRBV7-2 and TRBJ2-4, is GAGVSQSPSNKVTEKGKDVELRCDPISGHTALYWYRQSLGQGLEFLIYFQGNSAPDKSGLPSDRFSAERTGGSVSTLTIQRTQQEDSAVYLCASSSSRGAKNIQYFGAGTRLSVL.

This clone was seen a handful of times. The rearrangement links TRBV2 to TRBJ1-2; the D gene is possibly TRBD1 (5 bases). Trimming pared 6 bases from V and 5 bases from J, leaving 10 bases between. Looked up from germline, CDR1 is SNHLY and CDR2 is FYNNEI. The CDR3 spans 12 residues. CDR3 in amino acids: CASREGPYGYTF. The CDR3 bases are TGTGCCAGCAGGGAGGGGCCATATGGCTACACCTTC.

The chain combines TRBV30 with TRBJ1-1, with 7 bases aligning to TRBD1. This CDR3 is built from 15 residues. Germline trimming cut 1 base from V and 4 bases from J; bases unmatched to any gene: 9. Germline CDR1 GTSNPN, CDR2 SVGIG (reference sequence). CDR3 protein: CAWSDEGAGGTEAFF. As DNA, the CDR3 is TGTGCCTGGAGTGACGAGGGGGCTGGAGGCACTGAAGCTTTCTTT.